The rows below give T cell receptor beta chains drawn from one sample of a study of Graves' ophthalmopathy and Graves' hyperthyroidism. TCRdb re-called the multiplex PCR reads with MiXCR, one entry per CDR3 protein. The data hold 350,000 to 400,000 distinct CDR3 sequences, with roughly 18% observed a single time. The sample consisted of peripheral blood. Receptors were obtained from a woman aged 18-29 years with Graves' ophthalmopathy. Both conserved end residues are part of each CDR3. The D gene is left open where the match is weak. Not all rows give a size; the values are once, few, many and, for expanded clones, a class.

>.|TRBV19|TRBJ1-2|.
TGTGCCAGTACCCTGACAGGAGGTGGCTACACCTTC
CASTLTGGGYTF
>.|TRBV29-1|TRBJ2-7|.
TGCAGCGTTGACAGCTCCTACGAGCAGTACTTC
CSVDSSYEQYF
>.|TRBV13|TRBJ2-7|.
TGTGCCAGCAGCCCTCCTCGGAGTCAGGGTATTGGTGAGCAGTACTTC
CASSPPRSQGIGEQYF
>.|TRBV7-2|TRBJ2-7|many
TGTGCCAGCGGGACCTTGAGCTCCTACGAGCAGTACTTC
CASGTLSSYEQYF
>.|TRBV6-2/TRBV6-3|TRBJ2-2|many
TGTGCCAGCAGTCCCTGGGGGACCGAAGTCTGGGAGCTGTTTTTT
CASSPWGTEVWELFF
>.|TRBV29-1|TRBJ1-1|many
TGCAGCGTTGCCCCCAGGGTGAACACTGAAGCTTTCTTT
CSVAPRVNTEAFF
>TRBD2|TRBV6-2/TRBV6-3|TRBJ2-5|.
TGTGCCAGCAGTTACGCGGGAGGGCCTCTATGGCAAGAGACCCAGTACTTC
CASSYAGGPLWQETQYF
>.|TRBV2|TRBJ1-6|many
TGTGCCTCAGGCCGCCTATGGACCAAATCACCCCTCCACTTT
CASGRLWTKSPLHF
>.|TRBV6-5|TRBJ1-5|many
TGTGCCAGCAGTTACTCAGGCAGAGATCAGCCCCAGCATTTT
CASSYSGRDQPQHF
>.|TRBV4-3|TRBJ2-7|few
TGCGCCAGCAGCCAAGATCGGGCAGGTCCCTACGAGCAGTACTTC
CASSQDRAGPYEQYF
>TRBD1|TRBV7-2|TRBJ2-7|.
TGTGCCAGCAGCTTCACGGACAGGATCGACGAGCAGTACTTC
CASSFTDRIDEQYF
>.|TRBV29-1|TRBJ2-2|many
TGCAGCGTGGGGGACACGAACACCGGGGAGCTGTTTTTT
CSVGDTNTGELFF
>.|TRBV29-1|TRBJ1-1|many
TGCAGCGTCCCCCCGGGCACTGAAGCTTTCTTT
CSVPPGTEAFF
>.|TRBV29-1|TRBJ1-1|many
TGCAGCGTTGAAGAGGCAGGGAACGCTTTCTTT
CSVEEAGNAFF
>TRBD2|TRBV9|TRBJ2-5|many
TGTGCCAGCAGCGTAGCCGGGACTAGTAGGGAGACCCAGTACTTC
CASSVAGTSRETQYF
>.|TRBV29-1|TRBJ1-1|many
TGCAGCGTGGTAGACAGGTTGAACACTGAAGCTTTCTTT
CSVVDRLNTEAFF
>TRBD2|TRBV28|TRBJ2-7|.
TGTGCCAGCAGTTTTATTGGACTAGTGAGTCGCGAGCAGTACTTC
CASSFIGLVSREQYF
>.|TRBV9|TRBJ2-2|many
TGTGCCAGCAGCTCCGGACAGCTTAATACCGGGGAGCTGTTTTTT
CASSSGQLNTGELFF
>.|TRBV20-1|TRBJ2-2|.
TGCAGTGAAACGCGTTGGCATGGGGACACCGGGGAGCTGTTTTTT
CSETRWHGDTGELFF
>.|TRBV6-5|TRBJ1-1|many
TGTGCCAGCAGTTCCACAAGCGTGAACACTGAAGCTTTCTTT
CASSSTSVNTEAFF
>.|TRBV29-1|TRBJ1-2|many
TGCAGCGTTGTGGCAGGGAACTATGGCTACACCTTC
CSVVAGNYGYTF
>TRBD1|TRBV30|TRBJ1-6|many
TGTGCCTGGAGTTCGGGACAGGCTCTCCACTTT
CAWSSGQALHF
>.|TRBV24-1|TRBJ1-2|many
TGTGCCACCAGTGATCTTTTTTGGGGAGGGGTTGACAGCGGCTACACCTTC
CATSDLFWGGVDSGYTF
>.|TRBV12-5|TRBJ2-2|many
TGTGCTAGTGGTTTGGGAATCCACACCGGGGAGCTGTTTTTT
CASGLGIHTGELFF
>.|TRBV5-1|TRBJ2-7|many
TGCGCCAGCAGCTTGGGGTTCCCAGATCCTGGCTACGAGCAGTACTTC
CASSLGFPDPGYEQYF
>TRBD2|TRBV28|TRBJ2-7|many
TGTGCCAGCAGTAGGGGACTAGCGGGAGTCAGCTACGAGCAGTACTTC
CASSRGLAGVSYEQYF
>.|TRBV2|TRBJ2-7|few
TGTGCCAGCAGGGGACATCTTGATGGCTACGAGCAGTACTTC
CASRGHLDGYEQYF
>TRBD1|TRBV5-1|TRBJ1-2|many
TGCGCCAGCAGCTTGGGCGACAGGGGAGTCTATGGCTACACCTTC
CASSLGDRGVYGYTF
>.|TRBV6-2/TRBV6-3|TRBJ1-3|many
TGTGCCAGCAGTTACTTCCCCGTGAAGTTAAGCTCTGGAAACACCATATATTTT
CASSYFPVKLSSGNTIYF
>.|TRBV19|TRBJ2-7|few
TGTGCCAGCTGGGATGGTGTCTACGAGCAGTACTTC
CASWDGVYEQYF
>.|TRBV3-1|TRBJ1-1|many
TGTGCCAGCAGTCGACGTGGGGCGATGAGTACTGAAGCTTTCTTT
CASSRRGAMSTEAFF
>TRBD2|TRBV27|TRBJ2-2|many
TGTGCCAGCAGTAGTGTTTCGGGGGGTATCGGGGAGCTGTTTTTT
CASSSVSGGIGELFF
>.|TRBV6-2/TRBV6-3|TRBJ2-7|many
TGTGCCAGCAGTTATCCCCCCCAGCAGTACTTC
CASSYPPQQYF